The 2 T cell receptor beta chains listed next were all sequenced from one sample in a study of blood T cell repertoires in COVID-19. TCRdb's table, derived via immunoSEQ multiplex PCR, lists solely in-frame clones and lacks some. The sample holds roughly 150,000 clones, approximately 83% seen once. Sequenced material: peripheral blood. The receptors come from a human donor in a cohort sampled during active COVID-19.

This clone occurred once. The V call is TRBV19, the J call TRBJ1-5, with a weak D call TRBD1 (6 bases). The CDR3 is 15 residues long. With 6 bases removed from V and 0 bases from J, the gap between germline ends came to 12 bases. The germline gives CDR1 LNHDA, CDR2 SQIVND (reference sequence). DNA for the CDR3: TGTGCCAGTAGCGGACAGCCATATAGCAATCAGCCCCAGCATTTT. This codes for CASSGQPYSNQPQHF.

This clone was detected only a few times. The chain couples TRBV24-1 to TRBJ2-2; 7 bases match TRBD1. CDR1 KGHDR and CDR2 SFDVKD come from the germline V gene. CDR3 length: 14 amino acids. The trim removed 5 bases at V and 6 bases at J, leaving 5 bases unmatched. The CDR3 sequence is CATSALTGPGELFF. The CDR3 DNA reads TGTGCCACCAGTGCACTGACAGGGCCCGGGGAGCTGTTTTTT.